The 27 T cell receptor beta chains in this list originate from one sample, sequenced in a study of cytomegalovirus exposure and HLA in healthy donors. Primers included in the PCR were 60 Vbeta and 13 Jbeta primers. Libraries were prepared by immunoSEQ multiplex PCR; TCRdb keeps only in-frame clonotypes and omits some of them. The sample includes approximately 70,000 clones. The sequenced material came from PBMCs. Receptors originate from a woman aged 40-49 years in good health and CMV-seropositive.

This chain joins TRBV7-3 and TRBJ2-2, with D unclear. CDR3 length: 16 residues. Deletions cut 2 bases from V and 3 bases from J, with 13 bases between. Germline V gene data show CDR1 as SGHTA and CDR2 as FQGTGA. The DNA of the CDR3 is TGTGCCAGCAGCTTAGGAGCGACCCCTCACACCGGGGAGCTGTTTTTT. Amino acid sequence: CASSLGATPHTGELFF.

The J gene is TRBJ1-1, the V gene TRBV29-1, with D perhaps TRBD1 (5 bases). V was trimmed by 6 bases and J by 8 bases, leaving 13 bases between them. Germline assignment: CDR1 SQVTM and CDR2 ANQGSEA. This CDR3 is built from 11 residues. CDR3 amino acids: CSVVGGGEAFF. In DNA form, the CDR3 reads TGCAGCGTAGTGGGGGGGGGAGAAGCTTTCTTT.

The genes are TRBV6-5 and TRBJ2-5; 7 nucleotides line up with TRBD2. There are 16 residues in the CDR3. Germline V gives CDR1 MNHEY, CDR2 SVGAGI. J gave up 5 bases and V 2 bases, and 11 bases lay outside the gene matches. The DNA of the CDR3 is TGTGCCAGCAGTTACGGCCGGGACTACCAGACGGAGACCCAGTACTTC. Protein: CASSYGRDYQTETQYF.

The rearrangement uses TRBV27 and TRBJ1-1, with 8 bases matching TRBD1. The CDR3 extends over 13 amino acids. The V segment lost 4 bases and the J segment 4 bases; nucleotides outside the gene matches: 2. Germline V gene sequence: CDR1 MNHEY, CDR2 SMNVEV (reference sequence). CDR3 nucleotides: TGTGCCAGCAGTTCGACAGGGGTCACTGAAGCTTTCTTT. Its translation is CASSSTGVTEAFF.

Written as DNA, the CDR3 is TGCGCCAGCAGCCAACAAACCCTAGCTGGAAACACCATATATTTT. Amino acid sequence: CASSQQTLAGNTIYF. V usage is TRBV4-1 and J usage is TRBJ1-3; D uncertain. This CDR3 has 15 amino acids. V was pared by 2 bases and J by 2 bases, with 10 bases between. CDR1 MGHRA and CDR2 YSYEKL come from the germline V gene.

The chain employs TRBV30 and TRBJ1-1; tentative D call: TRBD1 (5 bases). The CDR3 extends over 13 amino acids. Trimming stripped 2 bases from V and 5 bases from J, with 12 bases between. Germline CDR1 and CDR2: GTSNPN and SVGIG (reference sequence). The CDR3 DNA sequence: TGTGCCTGGAGTAAAAGGGGTCGGACTGAAGCTTTCTTT. It is translated as CAWSKRGRTEAFF.

The chain combines TRBV6-1 with TRBJ1-4, with 7 bases fitting TRBD1. This CDR3 is 15 amino acids long. The trim removed 3 bases at V and 5 bases at J, leaving 6 bases unmatched. Germline V gives CDR1 MNHNS, CDR2 SASEGT. The CDR3 sequence is CASSEFQGGNEKLFF. In DNA, the CDR3 is TGTGCCAGCAGTGAGTTCCAAGGGGGCAATGAAAAACTGTTTTTT.

The V call is TRBV7-6, the J call TRBJ2-7; tentative D call: TRBD1 (5 bases). V lost 3 bases and J lost 3, with 15 bases in between. The CDR3 contains 15 residues. The germline V gene has CDR1 SGHVS and CDR2 FNYEAQ. The CDR3 spells CASSFTQGTSYEQYF. CDR3 nucleotide sequence: TGTGCCAGCAGCTTTACCCAGGGAACGAGCTACGAGCAGTACTTC.

The chain links TRBV5-5 to TRBJ2-5; 7 bases line up with TRBD1. The CDR3 totals 13 residues. Germline-derived CDR1 and CDR2 are SGHKS and YYEKEE (reference sequence). The V segment lost 4 bases and the J segment 2 bases; nucleotides outside the gene matches: 2. The CDR3: CASSPRGQETQYF. The CDR3 DNA is TGTGCCAGCAGCCCCAGGGGGCAAGAGACCCAGTACTTC. The variable domain in full, completed from reference TRBV5-5 and TRBJ2-5, reads DAGVTQSPTHLIKTRGQQVTLRCSPISGHKSVSWYQQVLGQGPQFIFQYYEKEERGRGNFPDRFSARQFPNYSSELNVNALLLGDSALYLCASSPRGQETQYFGPGTRLLVL.

About this clone: One junction end disagrees with the germline gene, perhaps due to a read error. The chain has TRBV5-1 and TRBJ1-1; the D is unclear. Looked up from germline, CDR1 is SGHRS and CDR2 is YFSETQ. The CDR3 consists of 13 residues. CDR3 sequence: CAGSQTLNTEAFF. The CDR3 coding sequence is TGCGCCGGCAGCCAGACACTGAACACTGAAGCTTTCTTT.

This chain joins TRBV7-8 and TRBJ2-5; D remains unclear. Matching the DNA end better, TRBJ2-7 makes the J call doubtful. The CDR3 contains 13 residues. CDR1 SGHVS and CDR2 FQNEAQ come from the germline V gene. CDR3 region: CASSSLSSYEQYF. CDR3 bases: TGTGCCAGCAGCAGCCTGAGCTCCTACGAGCAGTACTTC.

The V call is TRBV5-1, the J call TRBJ2-7, with D possibly TRBD2 on 6 matching bases. Trimming shortened V by 3 bases and J by 3 bases, and 7 bases separated the two germline ends. CDR1 is SGHRS, CDR2 YFSETQ, per germline. The CDR3 covers 12 residues. CDR3 bases: TGCGCCAGCAGCTGGGACTTCTACGAGCAGTACTTC. Translating it yields CASSWDFYEQYF.

A remark on this clone: Germline and junction disagree at one end, which may indicate a read error. V and J are TRBV7-2 and TRBJ2-5; no definite D call. The germline CDR1 and CDR2 sequences are SGHTA and FQGNSA. The CDR3 is 11 amino acids. The CDR3 region is CASSLVEAQYF. CDR3 DNA: TGTGCCAGCAGCTTAGTAGAGGCCCAGTACTTC.

The genes are TRBV6-5 and TRBJ1-3, with D possibly TRBD1 on 5 matching bases. Germline V gene data show CDR1 as MNHEY and CDR2 as SVGAGI. CDR3 length: 15 residues. The germline V and J ends were trimmed by 0 bases and 0 bases, with 6 bases remaining between them. CDR3 residues: CASSYSTDSGNTIYF. The CDR3 DNA sequence: TGTGCCAGCAGTTACTCGACAGACTCTGGAAACACCATATATTTT.

The chain's CDR3 is CASSRQGAVGTDTQYF. In DNA, the CDR3 is TGTGCCAGCAGTCGACAGGGGGCAGTAGGCACAGATACGCAGTATTTT. The gene calls are TRBV2 and TRBJ2-3; 10 bases map to TRBD1. Germline V gene sequence: CDR1 SNHLY, CDR2 FYNNEI. Germline trimming cut 5 bases from V and 1 base from J; bases unmatched to any gene: 6. This CDR3 has 16 residues.

V usage is TRBV27 and J usage is TRBJ2-1; 9 bases are shared with TRBD1. The germline CDR1 and CDR2 sequences are MNHEY and SMNVEV (reference sequence). This CDR3 contains 15 residues. V lost 4 bases and J lost 8; bases outside the gene matches: 9. CDR3 DNA: TGTGCCAGCAGTTCGGGACAGGGAGGGGGCCATGAGCAGTTCTTC. Encoded protein: CASSSGQGGGHEQFF.

The gene calls are TRBV9 and TRBJ2-3, with 7 bases matching TRBD2. This CDR3 is 15 amino acids long. J was trimmed by 3 bases and V by 0 bases; bases with no gene match: 4. Germline loops: CDR1 SGDLS, CDR2 YYNGEE. The CDR3 coding sequence is TGTGCCAGCAGCGTAGGAACTAGCGCAACAGATACGCAGTATTTT. It specifies CASSVGTSATDTQYF. The whole variable domain, filled in from reference TRBV9 and TRBJ2-3, reads DSGVTQTPKHLITATGQRVTLRCSPRSGDLSVYWYQQSLDQGLQFLIQYYNGEERAKGNILERFSAQQFPDLHSELNLSSLELGDSALYFCASSVGTSATDTQYFGPGTRLTVL.

The rearrangement links TRBV7-3 to TRBJ2-5, with D hard to call. The CDR3 spans 13 residues. Germline-derived CDR1 and CDR2 are SGHTA and FQGTGA. V lost 3 bases and J lost 2, with 7 bases in between. CDR3 bases: TGTGCCAGCAGCTTGAGGAGTCAAGAGACCCAGTACTTC. As protein: CASSLRSQETQYF.

This chain joins TRBV27 and TRBJ2-3; maybe TRBD2 (5 bases). CDR1 MNHEY and CDR2 SMNVEV come from the germline V gene (reference sequence). V lost 6 bases to trimming and J lost 3 bases, with 19 bases between them. The CDR3 sequence is 16 residues long. For the CDR3, the DNA is TGTGCCAGCAGCCCTCTGATGATAGGAGGTACAGATACGCAGTATTTT. Its translation is CASSPLMIGGTDTQYF.

The chain carries TRBV9 and TRBJ2-3; 7 positions agree with TRBD2. The germline gives CDR1 SGDLS, CDR2 YYNGEE. The CDR3 has 14 amino acids. V lost 4 bases, J lost 5 bases, and 7 bases stayed unmatched. This chain's CDR3 is CASSRSGVGDTQYF. The CDR3, as DNA: TGTGCCAGCAGCCGAAGCGGGGTTGGAGATACGCAGTATTTT.

A note on this clone: The same CDR3 arises from other DNA sequences in this sample as well. The chain joins TRBV21-1 to TRBJ2-5; no check of the table's D call, TRBD2, against the DNA was made. TRBV21-1 is tagged as a pseudogene. This CDR3 has 15 amino acids. In DNA, the CDR3 is TGCGCCAGCAGCACACCCGGGACTGGTTCAGAGACCCAGTACTTC. Protein product: CASSTPGTGSETQYF.

V and J are TRBV7-6 and TRBJ1-2; D remains ambiguous. The CDR3 consists of 15 residues. V was pared by 5 bases and J by 8 bases, with 21 bases between. Germline V gene sequence: CDR1 SGHVS, CDR2 FNYEAQ. CDR3 DNA sequence: TGTGCCAGCAGCCCATACCCCTCTCGATCTCTAGGCTACACCTTC. Protein sequence: CASSPYPSRSLGYTF.

V usage is TRBV10-3 and J usage is TRBJ2-7; TRBD2 might be the D (5 bases). This CDR3 comprises 14 residues. Per germline, CDR1 ENHRY and CDR2 SYGVKD. The ends were cut back, 2 bases at V and 4 bases at J, with 12 bases in the middle. The CDR3 DNA sequence: TGTGCCATCAGTGAGCCGAGTCCGGGGTACGAGCAGTACTTC. Amino acid sequence: CAISEPSPGYEQYF.

The chain recombines TRBV11-1 with TRBJ2-2; 8 nucleotides agree with TRBD1. Unmatched junction bases numbered 10, after V lost 3 bases and J lost 7 bases. Germline CDR1 and CDR2: SGHAT and FQDESV (reference sequence). The CDR3 is 16 residues long. CDR3 sequence: CASSFDRGRGVGELFF. CDR3 in DNA: TGTGCCAGCAGCTTCGACAGGGGTAGGGGAGTCGGGGAGCTGTTTTTT.

The chain combines TRBV5-6 with TRBJ2-5, with 8 bases matching TRBD2. Unmatched junction bases numbered 11, after V lost 0 bases and J lost 1 base. CDR1 and CDR2 from the germline V gene are SGHDT and YYEEEE. CDR3 length equals 18 residues. The CDR3 DNA sequence: TGTGCCAGCAGCTTGGCCGGTATCCCCGGGGGGGCCCAAGAGACCCAGTACTTC. It yields the protein CASSLAGIPGGAQETQYF.

The J gene is TRBJ1-3, the V gene TRBV21-1; the D call of TRBD1 is as the table states it, not checked on the DNA. TRBV21-1 corresponds to a pseudogene. CDR3 length: 18 amino acids. The CDR3 reads CASSKEGQGRLSGNTIYF. The CDR3 DNA is TGTGCCAGCAGCAAAGAGGGACAGGGGAGATTATCTGGAAACACCATATATTTT.

The chain joins TRBV28 to TRBJ2-5, with 10 bases matching TRBD2. J gave up 2 bases and V 7 bases, and 10 bases lay outside the gene matches. Germline CDR1 is MDHEN and CDR2 is SYDVKM. The CDR3 extends over 16 amino acids. Written as DNA, the CDR3 is TGTGCCAGCATCAGAGGGGCTAGCGGGAGTCAAGAGACCCAGTACTTC. Its translation is CASIRGASGSQETQYF. Drawing the rest from reference TRBV28 and TRBJ2-5, the complete variable domain is DVKVTQSSRYLVKRTGEKVFLECVQDMDHENMFWYRQDPGLGLRLIYFSYDVKMKEKGDIPEGYSVSREKKERFSLILESASTNQTSMYLCASIRGASGSQETQYFGPGTRLLVL.